A selection of T cell receptor beta chains follows, all from one sample in a study of healthy donors' naive CD4 and CD8 T cells. In TCRdb, the reads were re-called with MiXCR into one record per CDR3 protein. The table lists 150,000 to 200,000 distinct CDR3 sequences, around 74% of them singletons. Material: naive CD4+ and CD8+ T cells sorted from blood, pooled from several donors. These receptors were taken from a pool of human donors in good health; the sample pools cells from several healthy donors. Each CDR3 is given with its conserved first and last residue. D genes are given only for firm matches. Clone sizes are given selectively: once, few, many, or a class where the clone is expanded.

TRBD1,TRBJ2-3,TRBV19,.,CASSRGQGRTDTQYF,TGTGCCAGTAGCAGAGGACAGGGAAGAACAGATACGCAGTATTTT
.,TRBJ2-5,TRBV20-1,.,CSATGGQQYQETQYF,TGCAGTGCTACAGGGGGGCAGCAATACCAAGAGACCCAGTACTTC
TRBD2,TRBJ2-3,TRBV29-1,.,CSVEVLAGAPDTQYF,TGCAGCGTTGAAGTCCTAGCGGGGGCCCCAGATACGCAGTATTTT
.,TRBJ1-1,TRBV30,.,CAWMSSEAFF,TGTGCCTGGATGTCGTCTGAAGCTTTCTTT
TRBD1,TRBJ2-7,TRBV6-5,.,CASSPQQRQGVHEQYF,TGTGCCAGCAGCCCCCAGCAGAGACAGGGGGTCCACGAGCAGTACTTC
.,TRBJ1-6,TRBV6-5,.,CASSPGVQEYSPLHF,TGTGCCAGCAGTCCCGGGGTCCAGGAATATTCACCCCTCCACTTT
TRBD1,TRBJ1-1,TRBV5-1,.,CASSGAGQGNTEAFF,TGCGCCAGCAGCGGAGCGGGACAGGGAAACACTGAAGCTTTCTTT
TRBD1,TRBJ2-2,TRBV11-3,.,CASSLGQGFISAGELFF,TGTGCCAGCAGCTTGGGACAGGGCTTCATTAGCGCCGGGGAGCTGTTTTTT
TRBD1,TRBJ1-2,TRBV5-4,.,CASSLSGQLGYTF,TGTGCCAGCAGCTTGTCGGGACAGTTAGGCTACACCTTC
.,TRBJ1-2,TRBV20-1,.,CSARRGAGGYTF,TGCAGTGCTAGGCGTGGGGCTGGAGGCTACACCTTC
.,TRBJ2-7,TRBV6-1,.,CATSSYEQYF,TGTGCCACCAGTTCCTACGAGCAGTACTTC
.,TRBJ2-7,TRBV10-3,.,CAISDYGLSYEQYF,TGTGCCATCAGTGATTACGGGCTATCCTACGAGCAGTACTTC
.,TRBJ2-1,TRBV29-1,.,CSVVPGAQNEQFF,TGCAGCGTTGTCCCTGGAGCTCAGAATGAGCAGTTCTTC
.,TRBJ2-5,TRBV6-6,.,CASSYSGTQGGETQYF,TGTGCCAGCAGTTACTCCGGGACGCAGGGGGGAGAGACCCAGTACTTC
.,TRBJ2-1,TRBV25-1,.,CASTPRGLVDNEQFF,TGTGCCAGCACTCCGCGCGGGCTAGTGGACAATGAGCAGTTCTTC
.,TRBJ2-7,TRBV10-3,.,CAISGQITYEQYF,TGTGCCATCAGTGGACAGATCACCTACGAGCAGTACTTC
.,TRBJ1-2,TRBV6-5,.,CASSYSEGVVGYTF,TGTGCCAGCAGTTACTCAGAGGGGGTGGTAGGCTACACCTTC
TRBD2,TRBJ2-2,TRBV6-5,few,CASSYEGRVTGELFF,TGTGCCAGCAGTTACGAGGGGAGGGTGACCGGGGAGCTGTTTTTT
.,TRBJ2-5,TRBV27,.,CASSLGGGGTQYF,TGTGCCAGCAGTTTGGGTGGCGGTGGGACCCAGTACTTC
TRBD2,TRBJ2-1,TRBV29-1,once,CSVTRASGTGGEQFF,TGCAGCGTGACAAGGGCTAGCGGGACCGGTGGGGAGCAGTTCTTC
.,TRBJ2-5,TRBV29-1,.,CSVEDRDALKETQYF,TGCAGCGTTGAAGATAGGGACGCCCTTAAAGAGACCCAGTACTTC
.,TRBJ2-7,TRBV27,.,CASGYGGSYEQYF,TGTGCCAGCGGATATGGAGGGTCCTACGAGCAGTACTTC
TRBD1,TRBJ1-1,TRBV5-1,.,CASSFAGQGAEAFF,TGCGCCAGCAGCTTTGCGGGACAGGGGGCTGAAGCTTTCTTT
.,TRBJ2-1,TRBV12-3/TRBV12-4,.,CASIPSDPSNNEQFF,TGTGCCAGCATTCCTAGTGACCCCTCTAACAATGAGCAGTTCTTC
.,TRBJ2-7,TRBV19,few,CASSRQSNSYEQYF,TGTGCCAGCTCCCGTCAGAGTAACTCCTACGAGCAGTACTTC
.,TRBJ2-1,TRBV29-1,.,CSVVYLGNNEQFF,TGCAGCGTTGTTTATCTGGGAAACAATGAGCAGTTCTTC
.,TRBJ1-1,TRBV18,.,CASSPGVGTEAFF,TGTGCCAGCTCCCCCGGGGTGGGCACTGAAGCTTTCTTT
.,TRBJ1-1,TRBV5-6,.,CASSFGRATVTEAFF,TGTGCCAGCAGCTTCGGAAGAGCGACGGTAACTGAAGCTTTCTTT
.,TRBJ1-1,TRBV4-2,.,CASSQDSAVYTEAFF,TGTGCCAGCAGCCAAGATTCGGCAGTTTACACTGAAGCTTTCTTT
TRBD1,TRBJ2-1,TRBV19,few,CASKEDRGQYNEQFF,TGTGCCAGTAAGGAGGACAGGGGGCAATACAATGAGCAGTTCTTC
TRBD1,TRBJ2-5,TRBV15,.,CATSSVSGTGGETQYF,TGTGCCACCAGCAGTGTGTCCGGGACAGGGGGCGAGACCCAGTACTTC